This is a list of T cell receptor beta chains from one sample in a study of CD8+ T cells in alopecia areata. Measured with immunoSEQ multiplex PCR; TCRdb has only the in-frame clones, and not every one. The sample includes about 110,000 clones, over 55% seen only once; the top ten take 20% to 25%. Sequenced: NKG2D-low CD8+ T cells sorted from blood. These receptors all come from a human donor with alopecia areata. CDR3s include the opening cysteine and the closing phenylalanine or tryptophan. D genes are given only for firm matches. Clone size is shown for a subset of rows, as once, few, many or a class of expanded clone.

clone size,V gene,J gene,D gene,CDR3 DNA,CDR3 protein
NA,TRBV13,TRBJ2-5,TRBD1,TGTGCCAGCAGCAGGGACAGCCCGTCCCAAGAGACCCAGTACTTC,CASSRDSPSQETQYF
few,TRBV7-9,TRBJ2-7,TRBD2,TGTGCCAGCAGCCTTGGTATTAGCGGGGGGCACTACGAGCAGTACTTC,CASSLGISGGHYEQYF
NA,TRBV30,TRBJ2-7,TRBD1,TGTGCATGCCGGGACAGCTACTACGAGCAGTACTTC,CACRDSYYEQYF
once,TRBV19,TRBJ2-1,NA,TGTGCCAGTAGTATTAGGTCCCCGGGCCCCGGGTTCCATGAGCAGTTCTTC,CASSIRSPGPGFHEQFF
few,TRBV7-9,TRBJ2-2,NA,TGTGCCAGCACAGGGGCAGGGCGGTCCGGGGAGCTGTTTTTT,CASTGAGRSGELFF
NA,TRBV10-1,TRBJ2-7,TRBD2,TGCGCCAGCAGTGAGGCTAGCGGGAGCCTTGAGCAGTACTTC,CASSEASGSLEQYF
once,TRBV7-8,TRBJ1-1,NA,TGTGCCAGCAGCTTAGGGTACCGGGGATGGAACACTGAAGCTTTCTTT,CASSLGYRGWNTEAFF
NA,TRBV29-1,TRBJ2-7,NA,TGCAGCGTGTCGAGCCGGGGGAACCACGAGCAGTACTTC,CSVSSRGNHEQYF
NA,TRBV7-7,TRBJ2-6,TRBD1,TGTGCTAGCAGTCGCGGACAGGAATTTCGCTCTGGGGCCAACGTCCTGACTTTC,CASSRGQEFRSGANVLTF
NA,TRBV7-9,TRBJ2-7,NA,TGTGCCAGCAGCGCCACCGGGACTGCATCCTACGAGCAGTACTTC,CASSATGTASYEQYF
NA,TRBV6-5,TRBJ2-7,NA,TGTGCCAGCAGCAGGGGCAGGGACTACGAGCAGTACTTC,CASSRGRDYEQYF
NA,TRBV11-2,TRBJ2-2,TRBD2,TGTGCCAGCAGCTCCCTGGGAAAACCCGGGACTAGCCCCGGGGAGCTGTTTTTT,CASSSLGKPGTSPGELFF
once,TRBV7-9,TRBJ2-7,NA,TGTGCCAGCAGCTTAGCCCTCCGGGAGCAGTACTTC,CASSLALREQYF
NA,TRBV6-1,TRBJ2-3,TRBD1,TGTGCCATCAGTGAAGGACAGGGACCAGATACGCAGTATTTT,CAISEGQGPDTQYF
NA,TRBV11-2,TRBJ2-7,TRBD1,TGTGCCAGCAGCTCGGGACAGGGGAGTTTCTACGAGCAGTACTTC,CASSSGQGSFYEQYF
few,TRBV7-9,TRBJ2-3,NA,TGTGCCAGCAGCTTAGCGTTTGCGGAGAGGTACACAGATACGCAGTATTTT,CASSLAFAERYTDTQYF
NA,TRBV2,TRBJ1-1,NA,TGTGCCAGCAGTGCGGCAGGGCTGAACACTGAAGCTTTCTTT,CASSAAGLNTEAFF
NA,TRBV6-5,TRBJ2-2,NA,TGTGCCAGCAAATACGGGGACACCGGGGAGCTGTTTTTT,CASKYGDTGELFF
NA,TRBV27,TRBJ2-1,TRBD2,TGTGCCAGCAGGACGACTAGCGGGAGTCGGGAGCAGTTCTTC,CASRTTSGSREQFF
NA,TRBV27,TRBJ1-4,NA,TGTGCCAGCAGTTTAATGGCAGGGTATGAAAAACTGTTTTTT,CASSLMAGYEKLFF
NA,TRBV6-5,TRBJ2-5,NA,TGTGCCAGCAGTACAGGTCCTGAAGAGACCCAGTACTTC,CASSTGPEETQYF
NA,TRBV27,TRBJ1-5,NA,TGTGCCAGCAGTTATCGAGATGATCAGCCCCAGCATTTT,CASSYRDDQPQHF
few,TRBV7-9,TRBJ2-2,NA,TGTGCCAGCGGTGAACAGGTTTTCAACAACGGGGAGCTGTTTTTT,CASGEQVFNNGELFF
NA,TRBV11-1,TRBJ2-3,NA,TGTGCCAGCAGCTTCCTCAGGACCGACCCCACCAACACAGATACGCAGTATTTT,CASSFLRTDPTNTDTQYF
NA,TRBV4-1,TRBJ1-5,NA,TGCGCCAGCAGCCAAGTACTGGGAGGCAATCAGCCCCAGCATTTT,CASSQVLGGNQPQHF
NA,TRBV14,TRBJ2-7,NA,TGTGCCAGCAGCCAAGATCTCGACAGGACCGAGCAGTACTTC,CASSQDLDRTEQYF
NA,TRBV19,TRBJ1-5,NA,TGTGCCAGTAGTGCCGGAAGCTATAGCAATCAGCCCCAGCATTTT,CASSAGSYSNQPQHF
NA,TRBV30,TRBJ1-1,TRBD1,TGTGCCACGGACAGGGCGTCGACTGAAGCTTTCTTT,CATDRASTEAFF
NA,TRBV15,TRBJ2-1,NA,TGTGCCACCAAGGGAGCCCAAGTGGGTGAGCAGTTCTTC,CATKGAQVGEQFF
few,TRBV9,TRBJ2-1,NA,TGTGCCAGCAGCGTGGGCGGGACCGGGAATGAGCAGTTCTTC,CASSVGGTGNEQFF
NA,TRBV27,TRBJ2-4,TRBD2,TGTGCCAGCAGTTTTGGGGGGGTGAACATTCAGTACTTC,CASSFGGVNIQYF
few,TRBV7-8,TRBJ2-3,TRBD2,TGTGCCAGCAGCCCTTACCAGCGGGAGTCGGATACGCAGTATTTT,CASSPYQRESDTQYF
many,TRBV10-3,TRBJ1-2,TRBD1,TGTGCCATCAGTGAGTCCGGGGGACAGAGCTACACCTTC,CAISESGGQSYTF
NA,TRBV10-3,TRBJ1-1,NA,TGTGCCATCAGTGAGTCTCCCGGGGGCACTGAGGCTTTCTTT,CAISESPGGTEAFF
NA,TRBV28,TRBJ2-1,NA,TGTGCCAGCAGTTTTAAGGATGAGCAGTTCTTC,CASSFKDEQFF
few,TRBV4-1,TRBJ2-3,TRBD2,TGCGCCAGCAGCCAAGAAGCGGGAGGAGCCCCCACAGATACGCAGTATTTT,CASSQEAGGAPTDTQYF
NA,TRBV4-2,TRBJ2-2,TRBD2,TGTGCCAGCGGAACAGGGACTAGCGGCACCGGGGAGCTGTTTTTT,CASGTGTSGTGELFF
NA,TRBV9,TRBJ2-7,TRBD1,TGTGCCAGCAGCGAAACAGGGGCTCCCTACGAGCAGTACTTC,CASSETGAPYEQYF
NA,TRBV12-5,TRBJ1-5,TRBD1,TGTGCTAGTGGTTTGGTACGGGGACAGGGGCTGCCGAGGGGCAATCAGCCCCAGCATTTT,CASGLVRGQGLPRGNQPQHF
few,TRBV7-9,TRBJ2-7,NA,TGTGCCAGCAGCTTTCGGGACATTGAGCAGTACTTC,CASSFRDIEQYF
NA,TRBV27,TRBJ2-3,NA,TGTGCCAGCAGTTTCATTACCGGTGATACGCAGTATTTT,CASSFITGDTQYF
NA,TRBV5-6,TRBJ2-5,NA,TGTGCCAGCAGCTGGCCCTCGGAGGGAGAGACCCAGTACTTC,CASSWPSEGETQYF
NA,TRBV30,TRBJ1-2,NA,TGTGCCTGGAGTAGGAGCTATGGCTACACCTTC,CAWSRSYGYTF
few,TRBV29-1,TRBJ2-7,NA,TGCAGCGTTGTTTCGGCAGTACACCCAGGATACGAGCAGTACTTC,CSVVSAVHPGYEQYF
NA,TRBV30,TRBJ2-7,TRBD1,TGTGCCTGGAGCCGGGACAGGGGGCTTAGCTCCTACGAGCAGTACTTC,CAWSRDRGLSSYEQYF
NA,TRBV27,TRBJ2-5,TRBD2,TGTGCCAGCAGGACGCATCGGGGGGACCCGCAAGAGACCCAGTACTTC,CASRTHRGDPQETQYF
NA,TRBV9,TRBJ2-2,NA,TGTGCCAGCAGCGAAGATGGGTACACCGGGGAGCTGTTTTTT,CASSEDGYTGELFF
NA,TRBV5-1,TRBJ2-3,TRBD2,TGCGCCAGCAGCTTTGTAGCGGGAGCTAAGGATACGCAGTATTTT,CASSFVAGAKDTQYF
NA,TRBV27,TRBJ2-5,NA,TGTGCCAGCAGTTTATTTAGGGGGTTGGTAGAGACCCAGTACTTC,CASSLFRGLVETQYF
NA,TRBV6-5,TRBJ2-2,NA,TGTGCCAGCAGTTACGGGGGTACCGGGGAGCTGTTTTTT,CASSYGGTGELFF
NA,TRBV27,TRBJ2-3,TRBD2,TGTGCCAGCAGTTCGGCAGCGGGAGTCAAGACAGATACGCAGTATTTT,CASSSAAGVKTDTQYF
NA,TRBV29-1,TRBJ2-3,TRBD1,TGCAGCGTCGCGGACAGGGGGCTTGGAGATACGCAGTATTTT,CSVADRGLGDTQYF
NA,TRBV13,TRBJ1-2,TRBD1,TGTGCCAGCAGCCCAAGGACAGGGCGCTATGCCGATGGCTACACCTTC,CASSPRTGRYADGYTF
NA,TRBV10-2,TRBJ2-7,TRBD1,TGCGCCACCTCGTTGGGACAGGGCCTATTCTTC,CATSLGQGLFF
NA,TRBV9,TRBJ2-7,TRBD2,TGTGCCAGCAGCGTAGATAAAACTAGCGGCTCCTACGAGCAGTACTTC,CASSVDKTSGSYEQYF
few,TRBV7-2,TRBJ2-7,TRBD1,TGTGCCAGCAGCTTACGTCGGGACAGGGCATCCGAGCAGTACTTC,CASSLRRDRASEQYF
NA,TRBV30,TRBJ2-3,TRBD1,TGTGCCTGGAGTCTGACAGGGGGCACAGATACGCAGTATTTT,CAWSLTGGTDTQYF
NA,TRBV5-4,TRBJ2-1,TRBD2,TGTGCCAGCAGCCCAGGGACTATCAATGAGCAGTTCTTC,CASSPGTINEQFF